This T cell receptor (beta chain) appears in the sequencing data of a study of cytomegalovirus exposure and HLA in healthy donors. Findings of the study overall: Some TCR beta chains (164 of them) were listed as cytomegalovirus-associated. An Asian-associated ancestry cluster reportedly showed fewer N-insertions than the roughly 670-donor mean in a later analysis.

PCR was performed using 60 Vbeta and 13 Jbeta primers. In the original processing: Later reanalysis found 75 million to 100 million unique TCR beta chains, 10 million to 12 million of them shared. Clones were sequenced by immunoSEQ multiplex PCR, and TCRdb holds only the in-frame ones, with some missing. V and J calls plus clone size are reproduced from that table; the DNA served to infer D and trimming. The sample yields around 130,000 clones, more than 65% seen once. Germline V gives CDR1 SGHRS, CDR2 YFSETQ. V was clipped by 4 bases and J by 7 bases, with 14 bases between them. The CDR3 covers 14 residues. Comment on this clone: Its specificity is unknown.

Material: PBMCs. This receptor was obtained from a man younger than 30 in good health and CMV-seropositive. V usage is TRBV5-1 and J usage is TRBJ1-4; D ambiguous. The CDR3 sequence: CASSTGSIGEKLFF. In nucleotides, the CDR3 is TGCGCCAGCAGCACGGGGTCAATAGGTGAAAAACTGTTTTTT.